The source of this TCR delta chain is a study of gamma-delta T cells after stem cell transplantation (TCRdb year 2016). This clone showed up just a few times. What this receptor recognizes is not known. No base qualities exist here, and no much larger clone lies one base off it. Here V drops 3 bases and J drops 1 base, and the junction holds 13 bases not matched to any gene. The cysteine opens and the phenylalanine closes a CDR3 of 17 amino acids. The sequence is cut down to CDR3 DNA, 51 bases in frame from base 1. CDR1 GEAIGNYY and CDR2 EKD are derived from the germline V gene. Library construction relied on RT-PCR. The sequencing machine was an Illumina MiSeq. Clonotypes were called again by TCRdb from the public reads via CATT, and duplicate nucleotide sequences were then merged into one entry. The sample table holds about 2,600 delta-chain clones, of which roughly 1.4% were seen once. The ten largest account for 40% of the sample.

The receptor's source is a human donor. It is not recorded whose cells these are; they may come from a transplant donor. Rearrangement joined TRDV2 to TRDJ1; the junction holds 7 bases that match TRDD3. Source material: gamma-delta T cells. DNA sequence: TGTGCCTGTGACGCTATACTGGGGCCGACTTCCACCGATAAACTCATCTTT. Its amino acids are CACDAILGPTSTDKLIF.